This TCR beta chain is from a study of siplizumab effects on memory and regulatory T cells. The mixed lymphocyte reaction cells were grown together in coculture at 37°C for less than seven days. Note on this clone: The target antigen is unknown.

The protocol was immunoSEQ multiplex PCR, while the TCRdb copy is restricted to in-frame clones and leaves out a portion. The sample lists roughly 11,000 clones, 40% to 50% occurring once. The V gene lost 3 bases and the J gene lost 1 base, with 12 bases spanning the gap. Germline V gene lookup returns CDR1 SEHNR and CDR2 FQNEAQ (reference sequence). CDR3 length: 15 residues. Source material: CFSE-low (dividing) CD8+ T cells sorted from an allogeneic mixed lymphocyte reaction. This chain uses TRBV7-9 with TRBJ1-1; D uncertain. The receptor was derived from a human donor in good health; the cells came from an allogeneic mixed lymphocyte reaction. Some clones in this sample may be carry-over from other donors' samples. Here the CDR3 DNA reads TGTGCCAGCAGCTTTGTCACCGGGAAGAACACTGAAGCTTTCTTT. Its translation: CASSFVTGKNTEAFF.